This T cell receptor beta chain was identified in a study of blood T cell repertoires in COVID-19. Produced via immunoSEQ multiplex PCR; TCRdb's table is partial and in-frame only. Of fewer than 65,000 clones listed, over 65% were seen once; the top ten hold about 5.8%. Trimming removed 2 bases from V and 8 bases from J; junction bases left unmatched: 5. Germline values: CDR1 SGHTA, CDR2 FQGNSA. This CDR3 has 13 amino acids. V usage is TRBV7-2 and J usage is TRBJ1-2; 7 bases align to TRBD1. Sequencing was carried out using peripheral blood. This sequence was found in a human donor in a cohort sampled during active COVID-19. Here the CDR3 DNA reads TGTGCCAGCAGCTTAACAGGGGAGAAGGGCTACACCTTC. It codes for CASSLTGEKGYTF.